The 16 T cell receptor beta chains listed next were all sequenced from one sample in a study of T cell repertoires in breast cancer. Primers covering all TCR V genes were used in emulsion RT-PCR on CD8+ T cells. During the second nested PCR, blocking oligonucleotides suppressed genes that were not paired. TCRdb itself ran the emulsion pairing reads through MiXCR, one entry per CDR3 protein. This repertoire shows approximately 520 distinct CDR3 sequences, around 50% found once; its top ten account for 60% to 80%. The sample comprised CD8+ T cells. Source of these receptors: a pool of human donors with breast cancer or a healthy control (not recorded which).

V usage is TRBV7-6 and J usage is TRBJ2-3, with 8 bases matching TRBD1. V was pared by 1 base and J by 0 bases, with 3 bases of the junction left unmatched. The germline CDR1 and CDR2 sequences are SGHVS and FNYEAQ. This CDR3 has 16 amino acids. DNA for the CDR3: TGTGCCAGCAGCTTAGGAACAGGGGGAAGCACAGATACGCAGTATTTT. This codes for CASSLGTGGSTDTQYF.

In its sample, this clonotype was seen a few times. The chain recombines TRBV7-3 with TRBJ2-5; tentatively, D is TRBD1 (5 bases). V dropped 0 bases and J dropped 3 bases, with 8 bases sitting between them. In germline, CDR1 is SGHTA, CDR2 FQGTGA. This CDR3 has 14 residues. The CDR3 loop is CASSLTGAEETQYF. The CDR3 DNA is TGTGCCAGCAGCTTAACAGGGGCGGAAGAGACCCAGTACTTC.

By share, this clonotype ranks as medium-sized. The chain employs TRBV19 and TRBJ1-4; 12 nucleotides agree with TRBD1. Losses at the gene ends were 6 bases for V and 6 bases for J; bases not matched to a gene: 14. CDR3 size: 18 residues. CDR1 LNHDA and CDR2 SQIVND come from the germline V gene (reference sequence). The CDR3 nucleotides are TGTGCCAGTAGACCCCGGGACAGGGGGCGGACCCTGGATGAAAAACTGTTTTTT. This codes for CASRPRDRGRTLDEKLFF.

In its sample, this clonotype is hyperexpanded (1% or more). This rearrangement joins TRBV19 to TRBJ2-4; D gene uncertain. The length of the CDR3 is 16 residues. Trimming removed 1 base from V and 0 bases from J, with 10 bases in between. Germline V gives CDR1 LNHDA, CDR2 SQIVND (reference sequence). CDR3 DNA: TGTGCCAGTAGTATAGGTACGATGTCAGCCAAAAACATTCAGTACTTC. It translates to CASSIGTMSAKNIQYF.

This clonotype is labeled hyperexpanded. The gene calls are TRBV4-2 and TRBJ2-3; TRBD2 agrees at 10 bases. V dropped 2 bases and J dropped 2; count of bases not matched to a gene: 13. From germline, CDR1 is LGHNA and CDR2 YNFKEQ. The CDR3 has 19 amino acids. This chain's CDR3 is CASSQKLVGAGGVTDTQYF. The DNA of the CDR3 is TGTGCCAGCAGCCAAAAATTAGTTGGAGCGGGAGGGGTCACAGATACGCAGTATTTT.

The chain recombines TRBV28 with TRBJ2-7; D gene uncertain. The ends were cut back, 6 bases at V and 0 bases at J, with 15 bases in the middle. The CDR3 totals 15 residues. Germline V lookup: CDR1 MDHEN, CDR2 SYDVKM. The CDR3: CASSLAMNSSYEQYF. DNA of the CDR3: TGTGCCAGCAGCTTAGCTATGAACAGCTCCTACGAGCAGTACTTC.

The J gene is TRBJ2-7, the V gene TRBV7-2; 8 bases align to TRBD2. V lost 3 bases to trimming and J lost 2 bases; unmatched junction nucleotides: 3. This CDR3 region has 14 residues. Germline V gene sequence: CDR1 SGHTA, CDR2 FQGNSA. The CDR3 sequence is CASSLTGGAYEQYF. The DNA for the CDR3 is TGTGCCAGCAGCTTGACCGGGGGGGCCTACGAGCAGTACTTC.

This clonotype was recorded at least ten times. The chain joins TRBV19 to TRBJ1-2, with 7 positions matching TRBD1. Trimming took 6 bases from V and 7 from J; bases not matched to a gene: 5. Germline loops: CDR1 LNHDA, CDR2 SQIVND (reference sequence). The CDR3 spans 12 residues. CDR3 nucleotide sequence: TGTGCCAGTAGGCGACAGGGTCGTGGCTACACCTTC. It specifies CASRRQGRGYTF.

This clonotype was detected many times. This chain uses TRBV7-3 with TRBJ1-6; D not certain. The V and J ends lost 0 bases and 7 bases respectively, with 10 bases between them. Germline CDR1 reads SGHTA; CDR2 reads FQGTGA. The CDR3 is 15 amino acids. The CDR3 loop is CASSLTEGGNSPLHF. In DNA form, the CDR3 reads TGTGCCAGCAGCTTAACTGAAGGAGGAAATTCACCCCTCCACTTT. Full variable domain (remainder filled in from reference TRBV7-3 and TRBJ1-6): GAGVSQTPSNKVTEKGKYVELRCDPISGHTALYWYRQSLGQGPEFLIYFQGTGAADDSGLPNDRFFAVRPEGSVSTLKIQRTERGDSAVYLCASSLTEGGNSPLHFGNGTRLTVT.

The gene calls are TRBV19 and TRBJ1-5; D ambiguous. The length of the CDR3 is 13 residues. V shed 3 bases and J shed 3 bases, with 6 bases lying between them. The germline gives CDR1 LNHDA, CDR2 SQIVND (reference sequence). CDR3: CASSIHFNQPQHF. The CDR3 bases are TGTGCCAGTAGTATTCACTTCAATCAGCCCCAGCATTTT.

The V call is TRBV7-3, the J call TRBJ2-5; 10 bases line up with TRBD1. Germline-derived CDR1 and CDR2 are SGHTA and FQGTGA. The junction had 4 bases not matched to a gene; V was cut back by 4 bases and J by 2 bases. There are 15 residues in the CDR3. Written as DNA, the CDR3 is TGTGCCAGCAGCTCGACAGGGGGCGGGCAAGAGACCCAGTACTTC. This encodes CASSSTGGGQETQYF.

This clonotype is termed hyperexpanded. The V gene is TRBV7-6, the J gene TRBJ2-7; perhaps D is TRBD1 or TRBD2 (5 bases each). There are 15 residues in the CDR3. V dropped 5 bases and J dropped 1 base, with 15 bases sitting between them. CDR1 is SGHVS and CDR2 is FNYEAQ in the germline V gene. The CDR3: CASSGAGTLSYEQYF. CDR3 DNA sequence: TGTGCCAGCAGCGGAGCCGGGACCTTATCCTACGAGCAGTACTTC.

The CDR3 sequence is CASSLANAGQRKKTQYF. The CDR3 nucleotides read TGTGCCAGCAGCTTAGCAAACGCGGGACAGCGAAAAAAGACGCAGTATTTT. J is TRBJ2-3 and V is TRBV7-6; TRBD1 is a possible D gene (7 bases). This CDR3 spans 17 amino acids. Trimming took 0 bases from V and 9 from J, leaving 22 bases between them. The V gene's germline CDR1 is SGHVS and CDR2 FNYEAQ.

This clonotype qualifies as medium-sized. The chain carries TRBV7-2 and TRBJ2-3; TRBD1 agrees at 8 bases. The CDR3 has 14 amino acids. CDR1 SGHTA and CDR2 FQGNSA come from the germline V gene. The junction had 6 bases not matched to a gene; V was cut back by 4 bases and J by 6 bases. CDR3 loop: CASSYDRGMDTQYF. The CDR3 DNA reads TGTGCCAGCAGCTACGACAGGGGAATGGATACGCAGTATTTT.

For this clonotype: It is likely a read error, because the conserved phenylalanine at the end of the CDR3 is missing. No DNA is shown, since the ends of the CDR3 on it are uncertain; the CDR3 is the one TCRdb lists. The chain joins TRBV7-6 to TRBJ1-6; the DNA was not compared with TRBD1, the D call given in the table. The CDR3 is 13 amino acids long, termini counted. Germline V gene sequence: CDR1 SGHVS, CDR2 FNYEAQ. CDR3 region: CASSSTGESPRQV.

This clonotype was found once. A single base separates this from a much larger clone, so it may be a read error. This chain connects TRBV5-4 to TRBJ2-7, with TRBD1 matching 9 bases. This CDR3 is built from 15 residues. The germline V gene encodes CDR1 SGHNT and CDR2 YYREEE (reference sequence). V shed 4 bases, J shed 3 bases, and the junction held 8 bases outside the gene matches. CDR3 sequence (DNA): TGTGCCAGCAGCCAAGGGACAGGGACTGTCTACGAGCAGTACTTC. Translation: CASSQGTGTVYEQYF.